These T cell receptor beta chains were read from a single sample in a study of blood T cell repertoires in COVID-19. Repertoires were generated with immunoSEQ multiplex PCR, while TCRdb's copy carries only in-frame clones and drops some. The sample has 150,000 or so clones, about 86% seen once; the top ten hold around 8.5%. Sequencing was done on a sample of peripheral blood. The receptors stem from a woman aged 55-69 years with acute or convalescent COVID-19. Each CDR3 is given with its conserved first and last residue. Fields, in order: clone size, J gene, V gene, D gene, CDR3 protein, CDR3 DNA. The D gene is left open where the match is weak. Expanded clones are given a class, and other clones once, few, many or no size at all.

few	TRBJ2-3	TRBV7-2	NA	CASSGGGSGTDTQYF	TGTGCCAGCAGCGGTGGGGGGTCGGGCACAGATACGCAGTATTTT
NA	TRBJ2-3	TRBV7-9	NA	CASSSALGASTDTQYF	TGTGCCAGCAGCTCCGCCCTAGGGGCTAGCACAGATACGCAGTATTTT
NA	TRBJ1-6	TRBV9	TRBD1	CASSLATGPNSPLHF	TGTGCCAGCAGCCTTGCGACAGGGCCCAATTCACCCCTCCACTTT
NA	TRBJ2-7	TRBV28	NA	CASRRGSSYEQYF	TGTGCCAGCAGAAGGGGCTCATCCTACGAGCAGTACTTC
NA	TRBJ2-5	TRBV6-5	TRBD1	CASMATGRETQYF	TGTGCCAGCATGGCGACAGGGCGGGAGACCCAGTACTTC
NA	TRBJ1-5	TRBV30	NA	CAWTPNWDRGDQPQHF	TGTGCCTGGACTCCGAACTGGGACCGGGGGGATCAGCCCCAGCATTTT
NA	TRBJ2-1	TRBV28	NA	CASSLHTAPEQFF	TGTGCCAGCAGTTTACACACAGCCCCTGAGCAGTTCTTC
NA	TRBJ2-7	TRBV5-4	TRBD2	CASSFSGGAYEQYF	TGTGCCAGCAGCTTCAGCGGGGGGGCCTACGAGCAGTACTTC
NA	TRBJ2-5	TRBV6-1	NA	CASSEATGRETQYF	TGTGCCAGCAGTGAAGCGACAGGGAGGGAGACCCAGTACTTC
NA	TRBJ2-7	TRBV6-5	NA	CASRSLPGEQYF	TGTGCCAGCAGAAGCCTTCCGGGGGAGCAGTACTTC
NA	TRBJ2-7	TRBV28	NA	CASSFRARVPTYEQYF	TGTGCCAGCAGTTTCCGCGCCCGGGTCCCCACGTACGAGCAGTACTTC
NA	TRBJ1-3	TRBV4-1	TRBD1	CASSQGGGTGARSGNTIYF	TGCGCCAGCAGCCAAGGAGGAGGGACAGGGGCCCGGTCTGGAAACACCATATATTTT
NA	TRBJ1-1	TRBV18	NA	CASSPAGNTEAFF	TGTGCCAGCTCACCAGCCGGGAACACTGAAGCTTTCTTT
once	TRBJ2-5	TRBV5-1	NA	CASSLAQAAFKETQYF	TGCGCCAGCAGCTTGGCCCAGGCCGCCTTCAAAGAGACCCAGTACTTC
NA	TRBJ2-7	TRBV7-2	TRBD1	CASGPTGVGREQYF	TGTGCCAGCGGACCTACAGGGGTGGGGCGTGAGCAGTACTTC
NA	TRBJ2-6	TRBV18	NA	CASSLDRSGANVLTF	TGTGCCAGCTCTCTAGACCGCTCTGGGGCCAACGTCCTGACTTTC
NA	TRBJ2-5	TRBV18	TRBD1	CASSPSSLVGQGAYQETQYF	TGTGCCAGCTCACCATCTTCACTTGTGGGACAGGGGGCCTACCAAGAGACCCAGTACTTC
NA	TRBJ1-5	TRBV6-2/TRBV6-3	TRBD1	CASSYRLGTGTNQPQHF	TGTGCCAGCAGTTACCGACTGGGGACAGGGACTAATCAGCCCCAGCATTTT
NA	TRBJ2-5	TRBV28	TRBD1	CASSPGQGGTQYF	TGTGCCAGCAGCCCAGGACAGGGTGGGACCCAGTACTTC
NA	TRBJ2-7	TRBV11-3	NA	CASSLEGKGGPEQYF	TGTGCCAGCAGCTTAGAGGGGAAAGGGGGACCCGAGCAGTACTTC
few	TRBJ1-4	TRBV14	NA	CASSQGGLGEKLFF	TGTGCCAGCAGCCAAGGAGGGTTGGGGGAAAAACTGTTTTTT
NA	TRBJ1-4	TRBV5-6	NA	CASSLGGRREKLFF	TGTGCCAGCAGCTTGGGAGGGCGTCGGGAAAAACTGTTTTTT
once	TRBJ2-1	TRBV19	TRBD1	CASRRDRGGKQFF	TGTGCCAGTAGGAGGGACAGGGGGGGCAAGCAGTTCTTC
NA	TRBJ1-5	TRBV19	NA	CASSIDHGRGYQPQHF	TGTGCCAGTAGTATAGATCACGGGCGAGGGTATCAGCCCCAGCATTTT
NA	TRBJ2-4	TRBV5-1	TRBD1	CASRPQGASNIQYF	TGCGCCAGCAGGCCACAGGGGGCATCGAACATTCAGTACTTC
once	TRBJ1-1	TRBV7-9	NA	CASSPSGRGTEAFF	TGTGCCAGCAGCCCATCAGGACGGGGCACTGAAGCTTTCTTT
NA	TRBJ1-5	TRBV6-6	TRBD1	CASSSNRGRTPQHF	TGTGCCAGCAGTTCGAACAGGGGACGTACGCCCCAGCATTTT
NA	TRBJ2-2	TRBV11-3	TRBD1	CASSSTGVTGELFF	TGTGCCAGCAGCTCGACAGGGGTCACCGGGGAGCTGTTTTTT
NA	TRBJ2-5	TRBV10-2	TRBD1	CATQTGGIETQYF	TGCGCCACCCAAACAGGGGGCATCGAGACCCAGTACTTC
NA	TRBJ1-5	TRBV15	NA	CATSFERGDQPQHF	TGTGCCACCAGCTTTGAACGAGGTGATCAGCCCCAGCATTTT
once	TRBJ2-3	TRBV11-3	TRBD1	CASSLWTGRGTDTQYF	TGTGCCAGCAGCTTATGGACAGGGAGAGGCACAGATACGCAGTATTTT
NA	TRBJ2-1	TRBV6-4	TRBD1	CASSGTGVEQFF	TGTGCCAGCAGTGGGACAGGGGTTGAGCAGTTCTTC
once	TRBJ2-5	TRBV30	TRBD2	CAWRRLAGSGTQYF	TGTGCCTGGAGGCGGCTAGCGGGGTCGGGGACCCAGTACTTC
few	TRBJ2-1	TRBV10-1	NA	CASSDRGANNEQFF	TGCGCCAGCAGTGACAGGGGGGCAAACAATGAGCAGTTCTTC
NA	TRBJ1-1	TRBV28	TRBD1	CASSSRLTGVANTEAFF	TGTGCCAGCAGTTCCCGATTGACAGGGGTCGCGAACACTGAAGCTTTCTTT
once	TRBJ1-2	TRBV11-2	NA	CASSPPGGLPYGYTF	TGTGCCAGCAGCCCGCCGGGGGGCTTACCCTATGGCTACACCTTC
NA	TRBJ2-3	TRBV5-4	NA	CASSLAGVITQYF	TGTGCCAGCAGCTTAGCGGGTGTGATTACGCAGTATTTT
NA	TRBJ1-5	TRBV28	TRBD1	CACCTGGIMSNQPQHF	TGTGCCTGCTGCACAGGGGGGATCATGAGCAATCAGCCCCAGCATTTT
NA	TRBJ1-2	TRBV28	NA	CASRSHGTGDYGYTF	TGTGCCAGCAGGAGTCACGGGACGGGAGATTATGGCTACACCTTC
NA	TRBJ1-6	TRBV6-6	TRBD1	CASSRQGQGSYNSPLHF	TGTGCCAGCAGTCGCCAGGGACAGGGCTCCTATAATTCACCCCTCCACTTT
NA	TRBJ2-3	TRBV28	NA	CASSSQGRNTDTQYF	TGTGCCAGCAGTAGTCAGGGGCGGAACACAGATACGCAGTATTTT